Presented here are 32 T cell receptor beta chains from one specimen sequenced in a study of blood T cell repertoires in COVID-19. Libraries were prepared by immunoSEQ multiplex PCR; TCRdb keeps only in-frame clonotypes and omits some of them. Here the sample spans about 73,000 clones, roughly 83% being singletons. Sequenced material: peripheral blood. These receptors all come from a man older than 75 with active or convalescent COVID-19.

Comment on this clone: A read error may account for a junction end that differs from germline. The CDR3 loop is CAISESDSGFLAF. The CDR3 DNA reads as TGTGCCATCAGTGAGTCGGACAGTGGGTTCCTCGCCTTC. The chain uses TRBV10-3 and TRBJ1-2, with D possibly TRBD1 on 6 matching bases. Germline V gene sequence: CDR1 ENHRY, CDR2 SYGVKD. CDR3 size: 13 residues.

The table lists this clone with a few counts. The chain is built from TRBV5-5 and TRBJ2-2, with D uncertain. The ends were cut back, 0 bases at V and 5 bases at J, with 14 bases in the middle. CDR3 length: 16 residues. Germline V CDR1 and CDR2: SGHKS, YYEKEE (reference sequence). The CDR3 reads CASSLVAAAGTGELFF. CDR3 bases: TGTGCCAGCAGCTTGGTGGCGGCAGCCGGTACCGGGGAGCTGTTTTTT.

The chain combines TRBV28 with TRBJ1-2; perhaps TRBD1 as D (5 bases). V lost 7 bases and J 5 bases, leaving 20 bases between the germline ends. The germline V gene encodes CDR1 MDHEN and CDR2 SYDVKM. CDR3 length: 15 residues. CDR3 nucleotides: TGTGCCAGCACCCTGGGGGTCCCGGGGGGGTATGGCTACACCTTC. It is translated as CASTLGVPGGYGYTF.

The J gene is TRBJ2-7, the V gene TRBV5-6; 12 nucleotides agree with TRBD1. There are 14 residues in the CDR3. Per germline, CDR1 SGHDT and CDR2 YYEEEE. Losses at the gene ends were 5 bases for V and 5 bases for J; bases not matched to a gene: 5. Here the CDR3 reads CASRAGTGGHEQYF. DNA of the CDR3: TGTGCCAGCAGGGCCGGGACAGGGGGCCACGAGCAGTACTTC. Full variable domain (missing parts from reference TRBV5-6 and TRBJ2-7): DAGVTQSPTHLIKTRGQQVTLRCSPKSGHDTVSWYQQALGQGPQFIFQYYEEEERQRGNFPDRFSGHQFPNYSSELNVNALLLGDSALYLCASRAGTGGHEQYFGPGTRLTVT.

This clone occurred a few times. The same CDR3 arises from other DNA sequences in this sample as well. CDR3 region: CASRRTGGRYEQYF. The CDR3, as DNA: TGTGCCAGCAGGCGGACAGGGGGCAGGTACGAGCAGTACTTC. This sequence joins TRBV27 and TRBJ2-7; 11 bases are a match to TRBD1. Germline lookup yields CDR1 MNHEY and CDR2 SMNVEV (reference sequence). The length of the CDR3 is 14 residues. With 6 bases clipped from V and 4 bases from J, the junction kept 5 bases outside the gene matches.

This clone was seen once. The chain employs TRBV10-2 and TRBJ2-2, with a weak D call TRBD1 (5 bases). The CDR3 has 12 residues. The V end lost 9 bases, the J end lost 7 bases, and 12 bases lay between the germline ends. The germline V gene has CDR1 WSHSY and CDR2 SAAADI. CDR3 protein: CARYKGDGELFF. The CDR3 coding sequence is TGCGCCAGATACAAAGGGGACGGGGAGCTGTTTTTT.

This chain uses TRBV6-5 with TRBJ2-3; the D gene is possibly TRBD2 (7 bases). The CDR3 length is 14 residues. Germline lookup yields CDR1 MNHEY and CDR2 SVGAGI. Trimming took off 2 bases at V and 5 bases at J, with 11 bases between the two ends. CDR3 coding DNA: TGTGCCAGCAGTTACGGGGGGGCCTTAGATACGCAGTATTTT. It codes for CASSYGGALDTQYF.

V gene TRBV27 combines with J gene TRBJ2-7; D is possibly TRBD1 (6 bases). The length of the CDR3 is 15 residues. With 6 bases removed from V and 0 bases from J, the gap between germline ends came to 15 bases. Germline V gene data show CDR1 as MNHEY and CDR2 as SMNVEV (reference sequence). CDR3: CASRPMGANSYEQYF. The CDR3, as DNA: TGTGCCAGCAGACCGATGGGGGCCAACTCCTACGAGCAGTACTTC.

CDR3 in DNA: TGTGCCAGCAGTTTAAACCCCCCCGGACTAGCAGGAACCCAGTACTTC. Amino acids: CASSLNPPGLAGTQYF. V gene TRBV27 combines with J gene TRBJ2-5; 8 positions agree with TRBD2. The CDR3 loop spans 16 amino acids. After removal of 2 bases from V and 8 bases from J, the junction contained 13 bases not matched to a gene. Germline V gene sequence: CDR1 MNHEY, CDR2 SMNVEV (reference sequence).

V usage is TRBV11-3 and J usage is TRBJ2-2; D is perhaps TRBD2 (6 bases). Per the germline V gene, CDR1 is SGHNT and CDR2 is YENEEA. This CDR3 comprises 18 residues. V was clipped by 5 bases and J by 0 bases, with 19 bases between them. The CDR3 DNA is TGTGCCAGCAGCCCGAGGATACGGCGGGATACGAACACCGGGGAGCTGTTTTTT. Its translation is CASSPRIRRDTNTGELFF.

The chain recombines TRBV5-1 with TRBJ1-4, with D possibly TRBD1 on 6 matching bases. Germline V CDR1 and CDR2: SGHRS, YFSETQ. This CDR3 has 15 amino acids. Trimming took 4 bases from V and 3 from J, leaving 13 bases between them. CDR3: CASSRPGAPNEKLFF. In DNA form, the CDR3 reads TGCGCCAGCAGCAGACCAGGGGCTCCTAATGAAAAACTGTTTTTT. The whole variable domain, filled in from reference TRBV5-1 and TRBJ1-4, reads KAGVTQTPRYLIKTRGQQVTLSCSPISGHRSVSWYQQTPGQGLQFLFEYFSETQRNKGNFPGRFSGRQFSNSRSEMNVSTLELGDSALYLCASSRPGAPNEKLFFGSGTQLSVL.

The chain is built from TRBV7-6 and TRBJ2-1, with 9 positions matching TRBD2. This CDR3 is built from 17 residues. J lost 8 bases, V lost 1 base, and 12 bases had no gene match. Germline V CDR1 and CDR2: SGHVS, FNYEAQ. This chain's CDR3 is CASSLVAFGSGSDEQFF. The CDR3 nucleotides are TGTGCCAGCAGCTTAGTGGCGTTCGGTAGCGGGAGTGATGAGCAGTTCTTC.

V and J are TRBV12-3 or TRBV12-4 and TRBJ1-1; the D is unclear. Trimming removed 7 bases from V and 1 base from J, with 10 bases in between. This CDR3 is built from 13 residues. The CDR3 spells CASKNTGNTEAFF. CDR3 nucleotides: TGTGCCAGCAAAAATACGGGGAACACTGAAGCTTTCTTT.

The CDR3 loop reads CASSQVGLAGGEQFF. The CDR3 region has the DNA TGTGCCAGCAGCCAAGTCGGACTAGCGGGGGGGGAGCAGTTCTTC. The rearrangement links TRBV14 to TRBJ2-1; TRBD2 matches at 15 bases. Losses at the gene ends were 1 base for V and 10 bases for J; bases not matched to a gene: 2. Germline V gives CDR1 SGHDN, CDR2 FVKESK. The CDR3 has 15 amino acids.

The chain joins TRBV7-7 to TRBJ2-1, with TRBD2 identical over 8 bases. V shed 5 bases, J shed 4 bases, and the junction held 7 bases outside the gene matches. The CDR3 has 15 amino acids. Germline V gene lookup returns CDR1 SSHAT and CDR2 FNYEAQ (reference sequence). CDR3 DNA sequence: TGTGCCAGCAGCCCAGCGGGAGCTAGGTACAATGAGCAGTTCTTC. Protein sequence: CASSPAGARYNEQFF.

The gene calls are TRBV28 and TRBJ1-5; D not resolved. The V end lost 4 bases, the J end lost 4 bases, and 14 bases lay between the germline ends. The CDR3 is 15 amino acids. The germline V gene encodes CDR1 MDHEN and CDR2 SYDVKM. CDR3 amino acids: CASSSAAAMNQPQHF. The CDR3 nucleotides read TGTGCCAGCAGTTCGGCGGCGGCAATGAATCAGCCCCAGCATTTT. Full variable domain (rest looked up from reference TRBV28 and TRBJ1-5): DVKVTQSSRYLVKRTGEKVFLECVQDMDHENMFWYRQDPGLGLRLIYFSYDVKMKEKGDIPEGYSVSREKKERFSLILESASTNQTSMYLCASSSAAAMNQPQHFGDGTRLSIL.

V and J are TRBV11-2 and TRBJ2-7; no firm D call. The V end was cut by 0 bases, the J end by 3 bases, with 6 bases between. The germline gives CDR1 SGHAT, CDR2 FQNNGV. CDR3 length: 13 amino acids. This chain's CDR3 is CASSLDSGYEQYF. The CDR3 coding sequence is TGTGCCAGCAGCTTAGATTCCGGCTACGAGCAGTACTTC.

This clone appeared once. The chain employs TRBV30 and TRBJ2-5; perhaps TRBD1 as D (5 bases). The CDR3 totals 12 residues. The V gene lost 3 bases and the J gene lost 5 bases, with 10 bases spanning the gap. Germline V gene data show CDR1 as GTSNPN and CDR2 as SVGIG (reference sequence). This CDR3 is CAWRGLGETQYF. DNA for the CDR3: TGTGCCTGGAGGGGGCTGGGGGAGACCCAGTACTTC.

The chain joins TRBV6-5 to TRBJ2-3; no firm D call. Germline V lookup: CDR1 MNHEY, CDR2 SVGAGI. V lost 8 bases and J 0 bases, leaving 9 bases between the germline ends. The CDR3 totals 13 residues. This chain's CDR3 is CASGGSSTDTQYF. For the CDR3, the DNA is TGTGCCAGCGGCGGAAGTAGCACAGATACGCAGTATTTT.

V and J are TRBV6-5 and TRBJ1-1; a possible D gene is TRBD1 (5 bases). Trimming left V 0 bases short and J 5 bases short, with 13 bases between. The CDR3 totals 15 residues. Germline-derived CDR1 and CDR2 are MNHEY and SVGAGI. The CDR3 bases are TGTGCCAGCAGTTACTCAAGGGGTTTGGAAACTGAAGCTTTCTTT. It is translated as CASSYSRGLETEAFF.

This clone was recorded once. The CDR3 DNA sequence: TGTGCCAGTAGCCACGGCCAGGGGAGCTCCTATAATTCACCCCTCCACTTT. Translating gives CASSHGQGSSYNSPLHF. The V call is TRBV19, the J call TRBJ1-6; TRBD1 is a possible D gene (6 bases). Germline assignment: CDR1 LNHDA and CDR2 SQIVND (reference sequence). V lost 6 bases and J lost 0, with 15 bases in between. The CDR3 is 17 amino acids.

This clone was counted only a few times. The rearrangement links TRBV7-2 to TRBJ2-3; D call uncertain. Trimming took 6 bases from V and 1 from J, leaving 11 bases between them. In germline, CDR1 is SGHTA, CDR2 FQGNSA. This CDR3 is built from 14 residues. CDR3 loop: CASSPWAGTDTQYF. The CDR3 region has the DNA TGTGCCAGCAGTCCCTGGGCAGGCACAGATACGCAGTATTTT.

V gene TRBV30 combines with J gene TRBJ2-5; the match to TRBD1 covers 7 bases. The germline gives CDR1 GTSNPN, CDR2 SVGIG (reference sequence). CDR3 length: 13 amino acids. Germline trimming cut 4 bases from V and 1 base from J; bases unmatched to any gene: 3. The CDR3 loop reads CAWNRGIQETQYF. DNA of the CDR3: TGTGCCTGGAACAGGGGAATCCAAGAGACCCAGTACTTC.

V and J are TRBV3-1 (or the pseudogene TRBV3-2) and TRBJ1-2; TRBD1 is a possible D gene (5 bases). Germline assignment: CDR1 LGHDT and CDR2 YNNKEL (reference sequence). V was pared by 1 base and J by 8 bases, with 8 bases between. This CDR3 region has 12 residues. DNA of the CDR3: TGTGCCAGCAGCCAAGGACAGCTGGGCTACACCTTC. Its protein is CASSQGQLGYTF.

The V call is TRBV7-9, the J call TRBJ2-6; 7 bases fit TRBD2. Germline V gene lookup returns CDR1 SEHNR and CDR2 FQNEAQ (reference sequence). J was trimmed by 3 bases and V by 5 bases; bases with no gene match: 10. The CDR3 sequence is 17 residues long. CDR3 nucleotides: TGTGCCAGCAGCCCGTGGGGGAGGGGTAGTGGGGCCAACGTCCTGACTTTC. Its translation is CASSPWGRGSGANVLTF.

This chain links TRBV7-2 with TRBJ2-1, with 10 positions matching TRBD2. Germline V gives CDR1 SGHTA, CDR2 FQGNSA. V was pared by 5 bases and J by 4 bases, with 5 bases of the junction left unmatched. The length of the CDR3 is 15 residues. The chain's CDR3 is CASSPTSGEYNEQFF. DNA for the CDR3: TGTGCCAGCAGCCCCACTAGCGGGGAATACAATGAGCAGTTCTTC.

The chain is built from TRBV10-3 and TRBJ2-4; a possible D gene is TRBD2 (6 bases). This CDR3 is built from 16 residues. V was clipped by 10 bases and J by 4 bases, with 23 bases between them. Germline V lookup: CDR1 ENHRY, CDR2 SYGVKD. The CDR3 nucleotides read TGTGCCACAAGTGCCAGGGCGGGGCGCGAAAAAAACATTCAGTACTTC. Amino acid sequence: CATSARAGREKNIQYF.

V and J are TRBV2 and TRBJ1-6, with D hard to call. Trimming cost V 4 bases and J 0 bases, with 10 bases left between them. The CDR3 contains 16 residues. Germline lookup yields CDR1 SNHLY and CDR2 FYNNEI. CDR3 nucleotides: TGTGCCAGCAGTGTTCTGAAGAGCTCCTATAATTCACCCCTCCACTTT. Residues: CASSVLKSSYNSPLHF.

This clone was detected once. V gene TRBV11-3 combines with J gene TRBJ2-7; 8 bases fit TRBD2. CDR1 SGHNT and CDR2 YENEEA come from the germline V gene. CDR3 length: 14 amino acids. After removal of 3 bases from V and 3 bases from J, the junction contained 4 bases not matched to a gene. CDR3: CASSLTSVNYEQYF. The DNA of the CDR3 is TGTGCCAGCAGCTTGACTAGCGTGAACTACGAGCAGTACTTC.

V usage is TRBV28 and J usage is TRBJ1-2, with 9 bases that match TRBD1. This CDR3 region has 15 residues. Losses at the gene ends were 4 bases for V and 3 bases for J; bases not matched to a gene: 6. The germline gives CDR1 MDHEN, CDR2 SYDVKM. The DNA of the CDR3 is TGTGCCAGCAGTTCTGGACAGGGGAGATACTATGGCTACACCTTC. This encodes CASSSGQGRYYGYTF.

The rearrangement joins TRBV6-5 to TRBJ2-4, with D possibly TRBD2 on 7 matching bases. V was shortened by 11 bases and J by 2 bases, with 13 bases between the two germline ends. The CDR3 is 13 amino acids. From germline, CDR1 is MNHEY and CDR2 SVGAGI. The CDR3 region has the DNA TGTGCCGTGCGGGGGCCATCCAAAAACATTCAGTACTTC. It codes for CAVRGPSKNIQYF.

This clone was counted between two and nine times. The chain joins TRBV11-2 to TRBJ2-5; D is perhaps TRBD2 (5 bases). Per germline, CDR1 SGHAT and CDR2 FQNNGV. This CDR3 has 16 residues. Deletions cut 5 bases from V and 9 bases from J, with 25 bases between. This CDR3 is CASSPRPRGPRGPQYF. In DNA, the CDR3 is TGTGCCAGCAGCCCTCGCCCACGGGGTCCCCGAGGCCCCCAGTACTTC.